Only a few counts were recorded for the clone carrying this T cell receptor beta chain. Its cognate antigen is unknown. These data belong to a study of PD-L1 blockade in urothelial cancer. At the level of the study: Once treatment had started, blood was analyzed at 3 weeks (second dose) and again at 6 weeks. When blood samples were assessed, the median T cell count was about 140,000.

Points from the study as a whole: Blood TCR clonality below the median before treatment was a predictor of better survival.

Time point given: peripheral blood 6 weeks after treatment start. PCRs were each spiked with synthetic TCR analog templates. Sequencing was performed with immunoSEQ multiplex PCR; in TCRdb, only in-frame clones are kept and a portion is missing. The data hold 95,000 to 150,000 clones, with about 82% observed a single time. The origin of this receptor is a man over 45 with urothelial cancer. The sequencing used PBMCs, collected around atezolizumab (anti-PD-L1) treatment.

CDR3 loop: CASRGPGLAIYEQYF. The CDR3, as DNA: TGTGCCAGCAGAGGACCGGGACTAGCGATCTACGAGCAGTACTTC. The chain is built from TRBV2 and TRBJ2-7; 10 bases align to TRBD2. Germline trimming cut 6 bases from V and 3 bases from J; bases unmatched to any gene: 8. The CDR3 is made up of 15 amino acids. Germline assignment: CDR1 SNHLY and CDR2 FYNNEI.